Following are 27 T cell receptor beta chains from one sample sequenced in a study of CD8 T cells in Susac syndrome. The authors reverse transcribed roughly 0.5 to 1 ug RNA with random hexamers. TCRdb used MiXCR to reprocess the immunoSEQ multiplex PCR reads, holding one entry per CDR3 protein. This sample has fewer than 35,000 distinct CDR3 sequences, with 94% found just once. Sequenced: CD8+ T cells from PBMCs. The receptors come from a human donor in good health.

This clonotype was picked up one time. The chain recombines TRBV14 with TRBJ1-2; D call uncertain. CDR3 length: 12 residues. Between the trimmed V and J ends, which lost 0 bases and 8 bases, there was a span of 7 bases. Germline CDR1 and CDR2: SGHDN and FVKESK. CDR3 DNA: TGTGCCAGCAGCCAAGAGAGGGTCGGCTACACCTTC. It codes for CASSQERVGYTF.

The J gene is TRBJ1-5, the V gene TRBV12-3 or TRBV12-4; the D is unclear. This CDR3 region has 16 residues. Between the trimmed V and J ends, which lost 3 bases and 0 bases, there was a span of 12 bases. The CDR3 protein is CASSFKGEYSNQPQHF. The CDR3 DNA follows: TGTGCCAGCAGTTTTAAGGGAGAGTATAGCAATCAGCCCCAGCATTTT.

This rearrangement joins TRBV19 to TRBJ2-5; TRBD2 is a possible D gene (5 bases). CDR1 and CDR2 (germline): LNHDA, SQIVND (reference sequence). This CDR3 comprises 12 residues. Trimming removed 3 bases at V and 7 bases at J, with 9 bases between. The CDR3 DNA follows: TGTGCCAGTAGTATTGCGGGCGGGACCCAGTACTTC. Translating it yields CASSIAGGTQYF.

The chain employs TRBV20-1 and TRBJ1-2; D is undetermined. V was trimmed by 0 bases and J by 7 bases, leaving 24 bases between them. CDR1 and CDR2 (germline): DFQATT, SNEGSKA (reference sequence). The CDR3 has 17 amino acids. The CDR3: CSARDWDLTMDLSGYTF. CDR3 nucleotide sequence: TGCAGTGCTAGAGATTGGGATCTAACTATGGACCTCTCTGGCTACACCTTC.

The V call is TRBV19, the J call TRBJ1-5; possibly TRBD1 for D (6 bases). Germline V gene lookup returns CDR1 LNHDA and CDR2 SQIVND (reference sequence). Between the trimmed V and J ends, which lost 4 bases and 7 bases, there was a span of 17 bases. The CDR3 consists of 15 residues. For the CDR3, the DNA is TGTGCCAGTAGTAGGCGGACAGTCAACGAACAGCCCCAGCATTTT. Translating it yields CASSRRTVNEQPQHF.

The rearrangement links TRBV6-5 to TRBJ1-5, with TRBD1 as a possible D gene (6 bases). This CDR3 is built from 15 residues. V was cut by 3 bases and J by 1 base, with 10 bases left in between. The germline CDR1 and CDR2 sequences are MNHEY and SVGAGI. The CDR3 DNA follows: TGTGCCAGCAGTTATGGGGGGGCGAGCAATCAGCCCCAGCATTTT. Its protein is CASSYGGASNQPQHF.

The chain combines TRBV27 with TRBJ2-7; no clear D gene. This CDR3 has 13 amino acids. Between the trimmed V and J ends, which lost 2 bases and 5 bases, there was a span of 10 bases. CDR1 is MNHEY, CDR2 SMNVEV, per germline (reference sequence). CDR3 protein: CASSLTSWDEQYF. Here the CDR3 DNA reads TGTGCCAGCAGTTTAACCAGTTGGGACGAGCAGTACTTC.

The chain couples TRBV3-1 to TRBJ2-5; D is ambiguous. This CDR3 is built from 14 residues. Germline CDR1 is LGHDT and CDR2 is YNNKEL (reference sequence). V was cut by 0 bases and J by 5 bases, with 10 bases left in between. CDR3 bases: TGTGCCAGCAGCCAAGACTACGAGGCGGAGACCCAGTACTTC. Protein sequence: CASSQDYEAETQYF.

The V call is TRBV5-1, the J call TRBJ2-3; 10 bases map to TRBD1. CDR1 is SGHRS, CDR2 YFSETQ, per germline. The CDR3 contains 16 residues. Trimming took 4 bases from V and 4 from J; bases not matched to a gene: 9. The CDR3 DNA reads TGCGCCAGCAGCCCAGACTGGGACAGGGGCTCAGATACGCAGTATTTT. Its protein is CASSPDWDRGSDTQYF.

This rearrangement joins TRBV7-2 to TRBJ2-7; TRBD2 agrees at 8 bases. The CDR3 runs 13 residues. With V trimmed by 4 bases and J by 4 bases, 3 bases remained unmatched. Germline CDR1 SGHTA, CDR2 FQGNSA. The CDR3 sequence is CASSSRLAYEQYF. The CDR3 nucleotides are TGTGCCAGCAGCTCCCGACTAGCGTACGAGCAGTACTTC.

This chain connects TRBV9 to TRBJ1-5, with D maybe TRBD1 (5 bases). Germline-derived CDR1 and CDR2 are SGDLS and YYNGEE. Between the trimmed V and J ends, which lost 7 bases and 0 bases, there was a span of 11 bases. The CDR3 length is 14 residues. CDR3 sequence (DNA): TGTGCCAGCGGGGGGAGGGGTAGCAATCAGCCCCAGCATTTT. It translates to CASGGRGSNQPQHF.

The chain links TRBV6-1 to TRBJ1-5; 7 nucleotides line up with TRBD1. J was trimmed by 3 bases and V by 6 bases; bases with no gene match: 11. The germline V gene encodes CDR1 MNHNS and CDR2 SASEGT. CDR3 length: 16 amino acids. This CDR3 reads CASRTSKTGNNQPQHF. Here the CDR3 DNA reads TGTGCCAGCAGAACCTCAAAGACAGGGAACAATCAGCCCCAGCATTTT.

This clonotype was recorded only once. The gene calls are TRBV4-1 and TRBJ1-1; 9 nucleotides agree with TRBD1. The CDR3 is made up of 14 amino acids. After removal of 5 bases from V and 6 bases from J, the junction contained 7 bases not matched to a gene. CDR1 MGHRA and CDR2 YSYEKL come from the germline V gene. The CDR3 sequence: CASSARDRVAEAFF. For the CDR3, the DNA is TGCGCCAGCAGCGCCCGGGACAGGGTCGCTGAAGCTTTCTTT.

This clonotype was observed a single time. This chain joins TRBV12-3 or TRBV12-4 and TRBJ1-1; D is perhaps TRBD1 (6 bases). The CDR3 covers 15 residues. The V gene lost 0 bases and the J gene lost 4 bases, with 12 bases spanning the gap. The CDR3 DNA sequence: TGTGCCAGCAGTTTAGCGGGGGGCAGCGGCACTGAAGCTTTCTTT. Its protein is CASSLAGGSGTEAFF.

The rearrangement joins TRBV11-3 to TRBJ2-5; 9 bases match TRBD2. From germline, CDR1 is SGHNT and CDR2 YENEEA. The ends lost 5 bases at V and 0 bases at J; junction bases unmatched: 10. This CDR3 region has 17 residues. The CDR3 region is CASSNSRASGDQETQYF. The CDR3 coding sequence is TGTGCCAGCAGCAACTCCCGGGCTAGCGGGGACCAAGAGACCCAGTACTTC.

V usage is TRBV14 and J usage is TRBJ2-1; TRBD2 aligns across 7 bases. Looked up from germline, CDR1 is SGHDN and CDR2 is FVKESK. The CDR3 loop spans 16 amino acids. J lost 2 bases, V lost 0 bases, and 4 bases had no gene match. The CDR3 DNA follows: TGTGCCAGCAGCCAAGATTCAGCGGGGCCCTACAATGAGCAGTTCTTC. Encoded protein: CASSQDSAGPYNEQFF.

The CDR3 region is CASSDFRQASNSPLHF. CDR3 bases: TGTGCCAGCAGCGATTTTAGACAGGCTAGTAATTCACCCCTCCACTTT. V is TRBV7-2 and J is TRBJ1-6, with D perhaps TRBD1 (6 bases). Germline CDR1 SGHTA, CDR2 FQGNSA. V lost 5 bases and J lost 6, with 17 bases in between. The CDR3 is 16 amino acids.

The chain carries TRBV15 and TRBJ2-7; 7 nucleotides line up with TRBD1. This CDR3 is 14 amino acids long. CDR1 and CDR2 from the germline V gene are LNHNV and YYDKDF (reference sequence). The V and J ends lost 8 bases and 3 bases, in that order; junction bases with no gene match: 10. The CDR3 region is CATAENRGYYEQYF. CDR3 bases: TGTGCCACCGCAGAGAACAGGGGTTACTACGAGCAGTACTTC.

This clonotype was found a few times. The chain couples TRBV19 to TRBJ2-7; 10 bases align to TRBD1. Germline V gene sequence: CDR1 LNHDA, CDR2 SQIVND (reference sequence). The CDR3 sequence is 15 residues long. The ends lost 3 bases at V and 2 bases at J; junction bases unmatched: 4. The DNA of the CDR3 is TGTGCCAGTAGTATCACCGGGACAGGGGCCTACGAGCAGTACTTC. It is translated as CASSITGTGAYEQYF.

This clonotype was picked up one time. This chain connects TRBV6-1 to TRBJ1-5, with D unclear. The V gene lost 1 base and the J gene lost 5 bases, with 9 bases spanning the gap. The CDR3 contains 14 residues. Germline CDR1 is MNHNS and CDR2 is SASEGT. DNA for the CDR3: TGTGCCAGCAGTGAAGGGCAGGTCCATCAGCCCCAGCATTTT. The encoded protein is CASSEGQVHQPQHF.

The rearrangement uses TRBV27 and TRBJ2-7, with D hard to call. This CDR3 is 12 amino acids long. V was trimmed by 6 bases and J by 0 bases, leaving 6 bases between them. CDR1 is MNHEY, CDR2 SMNVEV, per germline (reference sequence). The CDR3, as DNA: TGTGCCAGCAGAGAGAGCTCCTACGAGCAGTACTTC. Its protein is CASRESSYEQYF.

The chain uses TRBV27 and TRBJ1-1, with 8 nucleotides matching TRBD1. There are 16 residues in the CDR3. Germline V CDR1 and CDR2: MNHEY, SMNVEV (reference sequence). V trimming: 7 bases; J trimming: 2 bases; junction bases outside the gene matches: 12. The chain's CDR3 is CASTLNYGQGNTEAFF. CDR3 nucleotides: TGTGCCAGCACCTTAAATTACGGACAGGGCAACACTGAAGCTTTCTTT.

The chain has TRBV5-6 and TRBJ1-1; the D is unclear. With 0 bases removed from V and 2 bases from J, the gap between germline ends came to 8 bases. Germline CDR1 and CDR2: SGHDT and YYEEEE. The CDR3 extends over 14 amino acids. The CDR3 region has the DNA TGTGCCAGCAGCTTGGTAGGGTCCAACACTGAAGCTTTCTTT. Translation gives CASSLVGSNTEAFF. Supplemented by reference TRBV5-6 and TRBJ1-1, the full variable domain reads DAGVTQSPTHLIKTRGQQVTLRCSPKSGHDTVSWYQQALGQGPQFIFQYYEEEERQRGNFPDRFSGHQFPNYSSELNVNALLLGDSALYLCASSLVGSNTEAFFGQGTRLTVV.

The rearrangement joins TRBV7-9 to TRBJ2-5, with TRBD2 matching over 9 bases. CDR3 length equals 17 residues. Germline V gene sequence: CDR1 SEHNR, CDR2 FQNEAQ (reference sequence). The junction had 11 bases not matched to a gene; V was cut back by 5 bases and J by 1 base. CDR3 amino acids: CASSQGGTSRLQETQYF. CDR3 bases: TGTGCCAGCAGCCAGGGGGGGACTAGCCGACTCCAAGAGACCCAGTACTTC.

The rearrangement uses TRBV10-3 and TRBJ2-5; 8 bases fit TRBD2. The V gene's germline CDR1 is ENHRY and CDR2 SYGVKD. V was clipped by 2 bases and J by 3 bases; unmatched bases: 8. This CDR3 is built from 16 residues. The CDR3 protein is CAISENAGGPEETQYF. As DNA, the CDR3 is TGTGCCATCAGTGAGAATGCGGGGGGACCCGAAGAGACCCAGTACTTC.

J is TRBJ1-1 and V is TRBV6-5; tentatively, D is TRBD1 (6 bases). The V and J ends lost 10 bases and 4 bases respectively, with 16 bases between them. In germline, CDR1 is MNHEY, CDR2 SVGAGI. This CDR3 is built from 13 residues. The CDR3 here is CATSLGGGTEAFF. The CDR3 nucleotides are TGTGCCACCAGCCTAGGGGGAGGCACTGAAGCTTTCTTT.

The chain uses TRBV9 and TRBJ1-1; D might be TRBD1 (5 bases). The CDR3 sequence is 16 residues long. Per germline, CDR1 SGDLS and CDR2 YYNGEE. V gave up 0 bases and J gave up 1 base, with 13 bases separating them. CDR3 in amino acids: CASSVASRGPNTEAFF. The CDR3 nucleotides read TGTGCCAGCAGCGTAGCCTCCCGGGGCCCGAACACTGAAGCTTTCTTT.